Sequencing of this TCR beta chain was carried out in a study of shared clonotypes between healthy human individuals. The V gene's germline CDR1 is SGHDT and CDR2 YYEEEE. The CDR3 extends over 14 amino acids. V was clipped by 2 bases and J by 2 bases, with 8 bases between them. Sequencing used immunoSEQ multiplex PCR; TCRdb keeps in-frame clones, though not all of them. The sample gives over 950,000 clones, 60% to 85% of which show up once; about 0.94% is in the top ten. The V call is TRBV5-6, the J call TRBJ1-3; the D is unclear. Sequenced sample: memory CD4+ T cells from PBMCs. Subset of the sample: CD45RA-negative fraction. The clonotype was recovered from a man aged 18-30 years in good health. Some clones in this sample may be carry-over from other donors' samples. CDR3: CASSFGNAGNTIYF. In nucleotides, the CDR3 is TGTGCCAGCAGCTTTGGCAATGCTGGAAACACCATATATTTT.